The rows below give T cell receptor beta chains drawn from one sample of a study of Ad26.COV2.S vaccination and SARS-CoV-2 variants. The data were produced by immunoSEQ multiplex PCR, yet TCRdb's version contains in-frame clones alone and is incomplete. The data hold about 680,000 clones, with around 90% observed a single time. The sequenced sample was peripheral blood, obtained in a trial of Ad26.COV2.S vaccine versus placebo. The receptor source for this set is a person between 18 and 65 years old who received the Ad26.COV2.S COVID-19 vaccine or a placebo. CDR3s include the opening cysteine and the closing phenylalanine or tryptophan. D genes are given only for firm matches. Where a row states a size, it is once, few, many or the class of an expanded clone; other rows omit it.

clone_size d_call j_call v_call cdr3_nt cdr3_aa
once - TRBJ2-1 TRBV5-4 TGTGCCAGCAGAGTGGGGTCCAGGGTCTACAATGAGCAGTTCTTC CASRVGSRVYNEQFF
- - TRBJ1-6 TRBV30 TGTGCCTGGAGGGCGGAGAGCTCCTATAATTCACCCCTCCACTTT CAWRAESSYNSPLHF
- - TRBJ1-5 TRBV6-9 TGTGCCAGCAGCAGGGATTATAGCAATCAGCCCCAGCATTTT CASSRDYSNQPQHF
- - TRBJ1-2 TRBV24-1 TGTGCCACCAGTGATTCCAGGGTGGTCTATGGCTACACCTTC CATSDSRVVYGYTF
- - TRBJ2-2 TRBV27 TGTGCCAGCAGTTTAAATGGGAGGACCGGGGAGCTGTTTTTT CASSLNGRTGELFF
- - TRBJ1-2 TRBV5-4 TGTGCCAGCAGCCAAGGAGCCGCTCCGGATGGCTACACCTTC CASSQGAAPDGYTF
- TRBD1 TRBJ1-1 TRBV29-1 TGCAGCGCCTGGAACAGGGGCGTTGGGAACACTGAAGCTTTCTTT CSAWNRGVGNTEAFF
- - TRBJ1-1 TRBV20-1 TGCAGTGCTAGTGGTGGCATGAACACTGAAGCTTTCTTT CSASGGMNTEAFF
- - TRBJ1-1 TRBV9 TGTGCCAGCAGCGCCCTACATGGAGGGGGGACTGAAGCTTTCTTT CASSALHGGGTEAFF
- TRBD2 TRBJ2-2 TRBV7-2 TGTGCCAGCAACACCCCGGGAGGAACGAAAGCCGGGGAGCTGTTTTTT CASNTPGGTKAGELFF
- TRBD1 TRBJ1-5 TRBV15 TGTGCCACCAGCAGAGATTCAGGGGGTCGGCAGCCCCAGCATTTT CATSRDSGGRQPQHF
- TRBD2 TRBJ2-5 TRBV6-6 TGTGCCAGCGCTCGGACTAGCGGGCAAGAGACCCAGTACTTC CASARTSGQETQYF
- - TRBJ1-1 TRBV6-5 TGTGCCGCAAAGCTACAGAGGTGGGACACTGAAGCTTTCTTT CAAKLQRWDTEAFF
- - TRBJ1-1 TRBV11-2 TGTGCCAGCAGCCTAACAGGTGAAGCTTTCTTT CASSLTGEAFF
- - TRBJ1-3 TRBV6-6 TGTGCCAGCAGTTACGCGACAGCTGGAAACACCATATATTTT CASSYATAGNTIYF
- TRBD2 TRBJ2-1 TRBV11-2 TGTGCCAGCAGCTTTTCGGGACTAGCATACAATGAGCAGTTCTTC CASSFSGLAYNEQFF
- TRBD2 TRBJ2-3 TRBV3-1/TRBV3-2 TGTGCCAGCAGACCACCGGGACTAGCATCAGATACGCAGTATTTT CASRPPGLASDTQYF
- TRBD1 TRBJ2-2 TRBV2 TGTGCCAGCAGCGACAGGGATGGATTCGGGGAGCTGTTTTTT CASSDRDGFGELFF
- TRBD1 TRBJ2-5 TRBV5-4 TGTGCCAGCAGCTCTGACAGGGCCCAGAGGGCCCAGTACTTC CASSSDRAQRAQYF
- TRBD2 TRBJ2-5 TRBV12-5 TGTGCTAGTGGCCCCGGACTAGCGGGGGGGCATGGGGAGACCCAGTACTTC CASGPGLAGGHGETQYF
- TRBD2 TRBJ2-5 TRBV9 TGTGCCAGCAGCGTAGGACTAGCGCCAGAGACCCAGTACTTC CASSVGLAPETQYF
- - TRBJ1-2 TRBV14 TGTGCCAGCAGCCAGGCAGGGGCCGGACCCTATGGCTACACCTTC CASSQAGAGPYGYTF
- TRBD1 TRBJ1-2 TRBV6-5 TGTGCCAGCACCCGGACAGGAGCTAACTATGGCTACACCTTC CASTRTGANYGYTF
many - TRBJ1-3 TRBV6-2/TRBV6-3 TGTGCCAGCAGTTACTCCGGAAACACCATATATTTT CASSYSGNTIYF
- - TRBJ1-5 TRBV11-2 TGTGCCAGCAGCCCAAATGGGGGCAATCAGCCCCAGCATTTT CASSPNGGNQPQHF
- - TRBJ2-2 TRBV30 TGTGCCTTCGGAGGGGGTTGGAACACCGGGGAGCTGTTTTTT CAFGGGWNTGELFF
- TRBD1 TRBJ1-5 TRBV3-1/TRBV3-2 TGTGCCAGCAGCCAAGGACAGGGGGAAGGACAGCCCCAGCATTTT CASSQGQGEGQPQHF
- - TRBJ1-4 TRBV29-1 TGCAGCGTCCGAGACTCATTGGGTGAAAAACTGTTTTTT CSVRDSLGEKLFF
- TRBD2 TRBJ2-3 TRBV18 TGTGCCAGCTCACCCCTCGGACTAGGGGAGGGAGATACGCAGTATTTT CASSPLGLGEGDTQYF
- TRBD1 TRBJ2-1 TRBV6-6 TGTGCCAGCAGTGCGACAGGGAACTCCTACAATGAGCAGTTCTTC CASSATGNSYNEQFF
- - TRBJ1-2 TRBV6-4 TGTGCCAGCGCACTGCACGGGACGGGAAACTATGGCTACACCTTC CASALHGTGNYGYTF
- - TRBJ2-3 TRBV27 TGTGCCAGCAGTTTAAACGGGGGCACAGATACGCAGTATTTT CASSLNGGTDTQYF
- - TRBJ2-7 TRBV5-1 TGCGCCAGCAGCCTAGGACCGAACGGATACGAGCAGTACTTC CASSLGPNGYEQYF
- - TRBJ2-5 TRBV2 TGTGCCAGCAGGGAAGGGACGAGCCAAGAGACCCAGTACTTC CASREGTSQETQYF
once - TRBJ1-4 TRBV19 TGTGCCAGTAGAGGGGGGCCGACTAATGAAAAACTGTTTTTT CASRGGPTNEKLFF
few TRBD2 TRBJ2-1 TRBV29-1 TGCAGCGTTGTGGCGACTAGCGGGGGGTACAATGAGCAGTTCTTC CSVVATSGGYNEQFF